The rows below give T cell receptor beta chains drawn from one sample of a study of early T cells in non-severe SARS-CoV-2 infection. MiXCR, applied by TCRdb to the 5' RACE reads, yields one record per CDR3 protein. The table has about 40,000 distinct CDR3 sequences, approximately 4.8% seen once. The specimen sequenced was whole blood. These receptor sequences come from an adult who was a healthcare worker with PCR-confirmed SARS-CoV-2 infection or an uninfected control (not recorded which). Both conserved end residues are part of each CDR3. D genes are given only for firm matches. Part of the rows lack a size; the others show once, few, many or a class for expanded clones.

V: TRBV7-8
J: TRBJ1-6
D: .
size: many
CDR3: CASSRNRDSPLHF
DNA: TGTGCCAGCAGCCGTAACAGGGATTCACCCCTCCACTTT

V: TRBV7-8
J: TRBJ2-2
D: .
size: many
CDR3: CASSLSPLRAQGWIGELFF
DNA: TGTGCCAGCAGCTTAAGCCCCCTCAGGGCCCAGGGGTGGATCGGGGAGCTGTTTTTT

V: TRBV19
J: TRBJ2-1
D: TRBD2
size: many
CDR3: CASSILIGTSVNEQFF
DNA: TGTGCCAGTAGTATCCTAATCGGGACTAGCGTAAATGAGCAGTTCTTC

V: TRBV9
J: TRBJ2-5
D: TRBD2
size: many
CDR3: CASSPRLAEETQYF
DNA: TGTGCCAGCAGTCCCCGACTAGCGGAAGAGACCCAGTACTTC

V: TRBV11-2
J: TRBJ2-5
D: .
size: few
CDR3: CASSFSMADQETQYF
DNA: TGTGCCAGCAGCTTCTCAATGGCGGACCAAGAGACCCAGTACTTC

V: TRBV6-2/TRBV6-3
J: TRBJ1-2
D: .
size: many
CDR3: CASSFLRTDPNYGYTF
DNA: TGTGCCAGCAGCTTTCTTCGGACAGACCCAAACTATGGCTACACCTTC

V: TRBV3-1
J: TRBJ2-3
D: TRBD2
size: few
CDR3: CASSLRVIAGSTDTQYF
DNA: TGTGCCAGCAGCCTAAGGGTAATAGCGGGATCAACAGATACGCAGTATTTT

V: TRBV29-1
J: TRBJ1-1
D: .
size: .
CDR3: CSVRAGAMNTEAFF
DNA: TGCAGCGTTCGGGCGGGGGCTATGAACACTGAAGCTTTCTTT

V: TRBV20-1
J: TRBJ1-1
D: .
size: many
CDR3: CSAREWIENTEAFF
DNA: TGCAGTGCTAGAGAATGGATAGAGAACACTGAAGCTTTCTTT

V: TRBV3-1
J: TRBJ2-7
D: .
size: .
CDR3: CASSQVVSDMGQYF
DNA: TGTGCCAGCAGCCAAGTTGTTAGCGATATGGGGCAGTACTTC

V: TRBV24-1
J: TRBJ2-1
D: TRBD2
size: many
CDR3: CATSDSGTSHFNEQFF
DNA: TGTGCCACCAGTGATTCCGGGACTAGCCACTTTAACGAGCAGTTCTTC

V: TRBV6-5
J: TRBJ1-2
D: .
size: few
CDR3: CASSYSSAPNYGYTF
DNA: TGTGCCAGCAGTTACTCGAGCGCACCCAACTATGGCTACACCTTC

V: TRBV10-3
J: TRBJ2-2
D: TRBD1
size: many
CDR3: CAIFDRAGELFF
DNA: TGTGCCATCTTCGACAGGGCCGGGGAGCTGTTTTTT

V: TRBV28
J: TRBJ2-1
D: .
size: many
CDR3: CASSLDNEQFF
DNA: TGTGCCAGCAGTTTGGACAATGAGCAGTTCTTC

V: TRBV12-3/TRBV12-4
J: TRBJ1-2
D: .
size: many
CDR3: CASSLGVIYGYTF
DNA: TGTGCCAGCAGTCTCGGGGTTATCTATGGCTACACCTTC

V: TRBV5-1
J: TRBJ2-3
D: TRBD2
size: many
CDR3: CASSLSSGSRADTQYF
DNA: TGCGCCAGCAGCTTGTCCAGCGGGAGTCGGGCAGATACGCAGTATTTT

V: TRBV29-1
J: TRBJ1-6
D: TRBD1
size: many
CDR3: CSGRGPTGDIPYNSPLHF
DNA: TGCAGCGGTCGAGGCCCGACAGGGGACATCCCCTATAATTCACCCCTCCACTTT

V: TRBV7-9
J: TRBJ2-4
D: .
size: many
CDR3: CASSLVIGVAKNIQYF
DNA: TGTGCCAGCAGCTTAGTGATAGGGGTAGCCAAAAACATTCAGTACTTC

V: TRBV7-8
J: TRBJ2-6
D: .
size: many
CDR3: CASSPREGGPGANVLTF
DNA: TGTGCCAGCAGCCCCAGGGAGGGGGGCCCTGGGGCCAACGTCCTGACTTTC

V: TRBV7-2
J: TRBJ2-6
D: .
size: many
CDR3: CASSLDLLSSGANVLTF
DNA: TGTGCCAGCAGCCTCGACTTACTGAGCTCTGGGGCCAACGTCCTGACTTTC

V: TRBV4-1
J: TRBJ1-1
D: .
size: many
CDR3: CASSQGLDRRNTEAFF
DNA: TGCGCCAGCAGCCAGGGGCTCGACAGGAGGAACACTGAAGCTTTCTTT

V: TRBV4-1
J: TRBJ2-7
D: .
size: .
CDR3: CASSQIFGEQYF
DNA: TGCGCCAGCAGCCAGATCTTTGGGGAGCAGTACTTC

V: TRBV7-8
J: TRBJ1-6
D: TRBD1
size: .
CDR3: CASSSGQGGNSPLHF
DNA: TGTGCCAGCAGCTCGGGACAGGGTGGCAATTCACCCCTCCACTTT

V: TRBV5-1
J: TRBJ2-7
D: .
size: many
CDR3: CASSLDGDFYEQYF
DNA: TGCGCCAGCAGCTTGGACGGAGACTTTTACGAGCAGTACTTC

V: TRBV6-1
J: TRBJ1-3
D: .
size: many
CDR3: CASSTRGGATGNTIYF
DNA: TGTGCCAGCAGTACCCGGGGAGGAGCAACTGGAAACACCATATATTTT

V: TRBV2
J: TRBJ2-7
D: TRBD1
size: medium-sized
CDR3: CASSHGTGGLYEQYF
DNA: TGTGCCAGCAGCCACGGGACAGGGGGCCTCTACGAGCAGTACTTC

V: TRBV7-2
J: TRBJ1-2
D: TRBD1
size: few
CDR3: CASSLYQTGAGYTF
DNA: TGTGCCAGCAGCCTATATCAGACAGGGGCGGGCTACACCTTC

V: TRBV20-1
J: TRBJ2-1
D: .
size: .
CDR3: CSARGYGYNEQFF
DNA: TGCAGTGCTAGAGGGTATGGATACAATGAGCAGTTCTTC

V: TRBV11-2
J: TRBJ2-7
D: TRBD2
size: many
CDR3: CASSFLPSGSYEQYF
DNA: TGTGCCAGCAGCTTTCTCCCCAGCGGGAGCTACGAGCAGTACTTC

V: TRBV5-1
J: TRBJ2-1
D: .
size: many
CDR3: CASQQAPSLIEQFF
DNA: TGCGCCAGCCAACAGGCCCCTAGTTTGATTGAGCAGTTCTTC

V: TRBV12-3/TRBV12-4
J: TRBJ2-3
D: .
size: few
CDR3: CASSLRGSHTDTQYF
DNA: TGTGCCAGCAGTCTCCGGGGAAGTCACACAGATACGCAGTATTTT

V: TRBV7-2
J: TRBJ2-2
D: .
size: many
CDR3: CASSFGHTNTGELFF
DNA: TGTGCCAGCAGCTTCGGGCACACCAACACCGGGGAGCTGTTTTTT

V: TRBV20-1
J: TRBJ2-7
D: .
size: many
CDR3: CSASGAGEASYEQYF
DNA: TGCAGTGCTAGTGGTGCAGGGGAAGCTTCTTACGAGCAGTACTTC

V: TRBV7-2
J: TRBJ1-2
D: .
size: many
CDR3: CASSSGGGSLYGYTF
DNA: TGTGCCAGCAGCTCCGGCGGGGGTTCGCTTTATGGCTACACCTTC

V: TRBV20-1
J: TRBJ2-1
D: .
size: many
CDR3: CSAWVVGSSYNEQFF
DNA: TGCAGTGCTTGGGTTGTCGGTAGCTCCTACAATGAGCAGTTCTTC

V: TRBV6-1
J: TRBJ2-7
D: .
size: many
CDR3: CASRNKPTATTYEQYF
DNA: TGTGCCAGCAGGAATAAACCCACTGCTACCACTTACGAGCAGTACTTC

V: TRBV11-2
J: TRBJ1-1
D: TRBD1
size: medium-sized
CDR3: CASSFGQGNTEAFF
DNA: TGTGCCAGCAGTTTCGGACAGGGAAACACTGAAGCTTTCTTT

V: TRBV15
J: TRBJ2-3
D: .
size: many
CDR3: CATSRSRGATDTQYF
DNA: TGTGCCACCAGCAGATCCCGGGGGGCCACAGATACGCAGTATTTT

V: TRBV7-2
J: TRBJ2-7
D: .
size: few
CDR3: CASSPVGAEQYF
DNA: TGTGCCAGCAGCCCGGTGGGGGCCGAGCAGTACTTC

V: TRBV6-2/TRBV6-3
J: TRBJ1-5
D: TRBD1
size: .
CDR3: CASGTGWGNQPQHF
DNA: TGTGCCAGCGGGACAGGGTGGGGCAATCAGCCCCAGCATTTT

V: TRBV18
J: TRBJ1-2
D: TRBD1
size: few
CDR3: CASSPPSGTGGVKGYTF
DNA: TGTGCCAGCTCACCACCGTCCGGGACAGGGGGCGTGAAGGGCTACACCTTC

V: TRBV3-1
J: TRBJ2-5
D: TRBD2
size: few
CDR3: CASSQGGTSGMRETQYF
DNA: TGTGCCAGCAGCCAAGGCGGGACTAGCGGGATGCGTGAGACCCAGTACTTC

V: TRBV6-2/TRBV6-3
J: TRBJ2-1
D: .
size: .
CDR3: CASSFGGGSQGEQFF
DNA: TGTGCCAGCAGTTTTGGCGGGGGCTCCCAGGGTGAGCAGTTCTTC

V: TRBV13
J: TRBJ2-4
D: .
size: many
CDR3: CASSLGGQPKNIQYF
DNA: TGTGCCAGCAGCTTAGGGGGACAACCGAAAAACATTCAGTACTTC

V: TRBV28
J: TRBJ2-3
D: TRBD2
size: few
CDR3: CASSFSSGSGGDTQYF
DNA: TGTGCCAGCAGTTTCTCTAGCGGGAGTGGTGGAGATACGCAGTATTTT

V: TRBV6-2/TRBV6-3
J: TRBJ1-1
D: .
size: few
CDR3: CASSYSFEGGSEAFF
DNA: TGTGCCAGCAGTTACTCGTTCGAGGGGGGGTCTGAAGCTTTCTTT

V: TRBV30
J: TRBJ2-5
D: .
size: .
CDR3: CAWSYSTQETQYF
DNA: TGTGCCTGGAGTTACAGTACACAAGAGACCCAGTACTTC

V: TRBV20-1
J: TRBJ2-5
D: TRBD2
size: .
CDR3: CSARGGQETQYF
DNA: TGCAGTGCTAGGGGGGGGCAAGAGACCCAGTACTTC

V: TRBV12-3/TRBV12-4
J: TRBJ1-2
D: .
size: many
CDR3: CASSWTDTLYGYTF
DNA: TGTGCCAGCAGTTGGACAGATACTCTCTATGGCTACACCTTC

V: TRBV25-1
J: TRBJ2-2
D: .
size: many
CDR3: CASSDQSHTGELFF
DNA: TGTGCCAGCAGTGATCAGAGCCACACCGGGGAGCTGTTTTTT

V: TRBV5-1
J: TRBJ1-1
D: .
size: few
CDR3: CASSLGGQNTEAFF
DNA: TGCGCCAGCAGCTTAGGAGGCCAGAACACTGAAGCTTTCTTT

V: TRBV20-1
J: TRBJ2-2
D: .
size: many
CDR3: CSARGGYQELFF
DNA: TGCAGTGCTAGGGGGGGTTATCAGGAGCTGTTTTTT

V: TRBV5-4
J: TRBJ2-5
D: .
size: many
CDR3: CASSPVEVTGETQYF
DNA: TGTGCCAGCAGCCCCGTCGAGGTTACGGGGGAGACCCAGTACTTC

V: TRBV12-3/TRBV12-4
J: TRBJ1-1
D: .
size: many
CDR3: CASSMTGGTNTEAFF
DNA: TGTGCCAGCAGTATGACAGGAGGCACTAACACTGAAGCTTTCTTT